This T cell receptor beta chain was identified during a study of blood T cell repertoires in COVID-19 (dated by TCRdb to 2020 to 2022). At the level of the whole study: Collaborator samples came from the United States, Italy and Spain and covered acute and convalescent phases of COVID-19. The material from the prospective study consisted of cDNA or gDNA derived from T cells, B-cell-depleted T cells, or PBMCs. Subjects who had been exposed to COVID-19, were actively infected with it, or had recovered from it provided the deeply sampled blood TCRbeta repertoires that made up the dataset. The repertoires were made available in a free public database intended to serve as a resource for research on the immune response to SARS-CoV-2. The samples were drawn from two sources: the first 160 participants of the ongoing ImmuneRACE study, and 1,200 or so subjects contributed by 6 global collaborators. The sample metadata nearly always contained a de-identified subject ID, COVID-19 status, age in years and sex. Where HLA class I and class II types were available, the types were taken from metadata supplied by the sample provider, not from assay-based typing. Study-wide findings and limitations: How much clinical and demographic metadata was included differed by source and by participant, and the metadata was provided uncurated.

Each collaborating institution followed its own protocols to collect whole blood in K2EDTA tubes. Collaborator samples were shipped for TCRbeta analysis as frozen whole blood, isolated PBMCs, or DNA extracted from either sample type. The immunoSEQ Assay, a bias-controlled multiplex PCR, was used to amplify TCRbeta CDR3 regions from genomic DNA. Processing in the source paper ran as follows. The number of nucleated cells in each sample was estimated from the amplification of reference gene primers within the assay. To quantify the absolute abundance of each unique TCRbeta CDR3 rearrangement, sequence reads were collapsed and filtered. Productive Simpson clonality was computed per sample as the square root of Simpson's diversity index over productive rearrangements. Imported from immuneACCESS, the table was reduced by TCRdb to in-frame sequences with V and J called. These copies leave out some clones; in studies compared against another copy, an unresolved V gene accounts for under half, and the cause of the remainder is not known. Clonal size and the V and J genes are those of that table, whereas D and trimming came from the DNA. The sample contains 100,000 or so clones, approximately 84% of them found a single time. The ten largest clones capture less than 8.5% of the sample.

The germline V gene (reference sequence) yields MNHNY for CDR1 and SVGAGI for CDR2. Clipping removes 2 bases from V and 6 bases from J, with 6 as the unmatched junction base count. From the cysteine up to the phenylalanine, the CDR3 has a length of 15 residues. The DNA shown is the 45-base CDR3, in frame from base 1. Of note for this clone: There is no known antigen for this receptor. Nothing much larger sits one base from this clone, and base qualities are not available.

The receptor was derived from a man aged 25 to 40 in a cohort sampled during active COVID-19. Recombination connected TRBV6-6 to TRBJ2-3; 9 central nucleotides agree with TRBD2. The sequenced sample was peripheral blood. DNA sequence: TGTGCCAGCAGTTACACCCTGGGGACTAGCGATACGCAGTATTTT. The encoded protein is CASSYTLGTSDTQYF.